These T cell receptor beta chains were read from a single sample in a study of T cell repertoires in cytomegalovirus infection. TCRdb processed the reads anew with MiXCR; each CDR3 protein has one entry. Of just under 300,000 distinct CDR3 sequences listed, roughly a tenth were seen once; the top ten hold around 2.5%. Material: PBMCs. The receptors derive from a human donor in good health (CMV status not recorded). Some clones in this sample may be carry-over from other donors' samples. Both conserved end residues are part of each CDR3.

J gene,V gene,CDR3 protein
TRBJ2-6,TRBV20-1,CSARAWTGAPSGANVLTF
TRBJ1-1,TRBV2,CASPLPGSAWTEDTEAFF
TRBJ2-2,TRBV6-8,CASSYSGLANTGELFF
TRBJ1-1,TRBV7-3,CASSSRPPNTEAFF
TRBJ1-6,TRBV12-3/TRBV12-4,CASSLEVGVGSPLHF
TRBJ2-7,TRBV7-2,CASSSRIINEQYF
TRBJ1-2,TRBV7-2,CASSFDAGAYGYTF
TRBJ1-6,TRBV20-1,CSAIRDRGRNSPLHF
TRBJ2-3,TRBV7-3,CASSSGGADTQYF
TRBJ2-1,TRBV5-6,CASSTLGRQFF
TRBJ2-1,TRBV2,CATHATTGTGPNEQFF
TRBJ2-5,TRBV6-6,CASRWTSKETQYF
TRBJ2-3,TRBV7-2,CASSLGGGGVRDTQYF
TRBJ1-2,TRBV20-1,CSAGYRQGIDGYTF
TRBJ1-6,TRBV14,CASSHPGVGSPLHF
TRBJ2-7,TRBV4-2,CASSQAREAYEQYF
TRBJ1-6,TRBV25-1,CASGGQGVSSYNSPLHF
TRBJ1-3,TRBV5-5,CASSLQGNTIYF
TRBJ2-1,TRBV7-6,CGSSLRNEQFF
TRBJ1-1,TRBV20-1,CSARGKRASYTEAFF
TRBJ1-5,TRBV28,CASSPGTGNQPQHF
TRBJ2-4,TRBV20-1,CSASGRTSIKNIQYF
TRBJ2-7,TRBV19,CASKAVAWDEQYF
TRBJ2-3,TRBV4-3,CASSQATGGTDTQYF
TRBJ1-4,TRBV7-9,CASSWGSTVMKGLFF
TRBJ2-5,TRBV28,CASSPSGGAQETQYF
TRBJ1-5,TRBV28,CASSLVQGGNQPQHF
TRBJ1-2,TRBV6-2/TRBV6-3,CASSLVSPVLDYGYTF
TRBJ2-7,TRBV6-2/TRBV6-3,CASKITGIYEQYF
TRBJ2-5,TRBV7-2,CASSLPSGLAAGGTQYF
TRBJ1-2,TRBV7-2,CASSAGQGEYGYTF
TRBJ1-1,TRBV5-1,CASSPDGYMNTEAFF
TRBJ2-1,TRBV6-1,CASSSGLEQFF
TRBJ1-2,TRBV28,CASRFGGSPGANYGYTF
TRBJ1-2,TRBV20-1,CSARVGSSNYGYTF
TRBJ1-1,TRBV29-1,CSVSGGAITEAFF
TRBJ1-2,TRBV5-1,CASSEGQGIYGYTF
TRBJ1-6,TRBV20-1,CSARDRQGLRYNSPLHF
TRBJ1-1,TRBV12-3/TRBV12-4,CASSPDGFEAFF
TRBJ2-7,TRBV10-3,CAISEQGGYEQYF
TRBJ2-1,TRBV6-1,CASKRGYNEQFF
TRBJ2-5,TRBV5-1,CASSLVAIQETQYF
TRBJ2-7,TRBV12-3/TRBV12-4,CASSRQYEQYF
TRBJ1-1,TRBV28,CASSFYREAFF
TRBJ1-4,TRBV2,CASSEGRGGNEKLFF